These 10 T cell receptor beta chains came from one sample sequenced in a study of CD4 and CD8 cells across lung adenocarcinoma regions. TCRdb reanalysed the PCR reads using MiXCR and keeps one entry per CDR3 protein. The sample includes roughly 6,800 distinct CDR3 sequences, about half of them seen just once. Sequences were obtained from CD8+ T cells from the center of a lung tumor. The receptors come from a male donor with lung adenocarcinoma. The CD4 and CD8 labels of this study may be unreliable.

A word on this clonotype: A read error may be the cause here, since a much bigger clone is one base away. This chain uses TRBV6-1 with TRBJ2-1, with D unclear. The CDR3 consists of 12 residues. The germline V gene encodes CDR1 MNHNS and CDR2 SASEGT. Here the CDR3 reads CAASLSYNEQFF. CDR3 in DNA: TGTGCAGCGAGCCTCTCCTACAATGAGCAGTTCTTC.

This rearrangement joins TRBV6-1 to TRBJ2-2, with D unresolved. There are 16 residues in the CDR3. V lost 5 bases and J 16 bases, leaving 29 bases between the germline ends. CDR1 and CDR2 from the germline V gene are MNHNS and SASEGT. The CDR3 bases are TGTGCCAGCAGTACCCAAGCTGGGTCGCGTCCCGGTGCGCAGTTTTTT. It yields the protein CASSTQAGSRPGAQFF.

The chain links TRBV7-2 to TRBJ2-1; D gene unclear. The CDR3 is 13 residues long. The germline V gene has CDR1 SGHTA and CDR2 FQGNSA. V gave up 4 bases and J gave up 7 bases, with 11 bases separating them. In DNA, the CDR3 is TGTGCCAGCAGCTCGTATGTCGAGAATGAGCAGTTCTTC. Residues: CASSSYVENEQFF.

V is TRBV7-8 and J is TRBJ2-3; D call uncertain. The V and J ends lost 2 bases and 0 bases respectively, with 12 bases between them. Germline CDR1 is SGHVS and CDR2 is FQNEAQ. The CDR3 has 16 residues. The CDR3 loop is CASSLYRLPSTDTQYF. As DNA, the CDR3 is TGTGCCAGCAGCTTATATAGACTCCCCAGCACAGATACGCAGTATTTT.

V gene TRBV27 combines with J gene TRBJ2-1, with D tentatively TRBD2 (6 bases). The V gene's germline CDR1 is MNHEY and CDR2 SMNVEV (reference sequence). This CDR3 contains 17 residues. V shed 4 bases and J shed 0 bases, with 16 bases lying between them. CDR3 protein: CASSWGAGPTSYNEQFF. The DNA for the CDR3 is TGTGCCAGCAGTTGGGGAGCGGGTCCCACCTCCTACAATGAGCAGTTCTTC.

The chain couples TRBV10-1 to TRBJ2-5; D gene ambiguous. Trimming removed 10 bases at V and 8 bases at J, with 26 bases between. Germline assignment: CDR1 WNHNN and CDR2 SYGVQD (reference sequence). The CDR3 length is 15 residues. The CDR3 loop is CANTFSLADQNTQYF. The CDR3 nucleotides read TGCGCCAATACCTTCTCCCTTGCCGACCAAAACACCCAGTACTTC.

To note about this clonotype: A read error may account for a junction end that differs from germline. This chain connects TRBV27 to TRBJ2-7, with TRBD1 as a possible D gene (5 bases). The CDR3 consists of 15 residues. Germline assignment: CDR1 MNHEY and CDR2 SMNVEV (reference sequence). Here the CDR3 reads CASSSRGSGSYEQSF. CDR3 DNA: TGTGCCAGCAGTTCAAGGGGCTCTGGGTCCTACGAGCAGTCTTTC.

The rearrangement joins TRBV5-1 to TRBJ2-1; D might be TRBD2 (6 bases). CDR1 is SGHRS and CDR2 is YFSETQ in the germline V gene. V was trimmed by 1 base and J by 2 bases, leaving 10 bases between them. The CDR3 contains 15 residues. The DNA of the CDR3 is TGCGCCAGCAGCTTGATGCCGGGGGCCTACAATGAGCAGTTCTTC. Translated: CASSLMPGAYNEQFF. Drawing the rest from reference TRBV5-1 and TRBJ2-1, the complete variable domain is KAGVTQTPRYLIKTRGQQVTLSCSPISGHRSVSWYQQTPGQGLQFLFEYFSETQRNKGNFPGRFSGRQFSNSRSEMNVSTLELGDSALYLCASSLMPGAYNEQFFGPGTRLTVL.

V gene TRBV7-2 combines with J gene TRBJ2-5; D unresolved. The better agreement between TRBJ2-7 and the DNA end casts doubt on the J call. The CDR3 loop spans 14 amino acids. Germline-derived CDR1 and CDR2 are SGHTA and FQGNSA. The CDR3 DNA reads as TGTGCCAGCAGCTTAGTTGTGGGCAAGTACGAGCAGTACTTC. Its translation: CASSLVVGKYEQYF.

The gene calls are TRBV4-1 and TRBJ2-1; TRBD2 agrees at 9 bases. The CDR3 loop spans 17 amino acids. CDR1 is MGHRA and CDR2 is YSYEKL in the germline V gene. Trimming at V came to 8 bases and at J to 7 bases, leaving 18 bases not matched to a gene. CDR3 DNA: TGCGCCAGCGGGATAAGATGGGGCGGGAGGGCCTCGAATGAGCAGTTCTTC. This gives the protein CASGIRWGGRASNEQFF.